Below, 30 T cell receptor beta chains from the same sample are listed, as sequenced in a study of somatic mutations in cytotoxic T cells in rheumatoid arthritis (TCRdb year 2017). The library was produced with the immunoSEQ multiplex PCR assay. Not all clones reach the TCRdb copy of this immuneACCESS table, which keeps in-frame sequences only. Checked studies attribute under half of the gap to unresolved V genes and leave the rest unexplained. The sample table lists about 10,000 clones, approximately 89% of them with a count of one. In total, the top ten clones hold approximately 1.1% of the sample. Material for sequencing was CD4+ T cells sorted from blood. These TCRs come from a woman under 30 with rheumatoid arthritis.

The CDR3 DNA follows: TGCGCCAGCAGCTTAGGGACAGGGGTGAGCACTGAAGCTTTCTTT. As protein: CASSLGTGVSTEAFF. The chain employs TRBV5-1 and TRBJ1-1; 10 nucleotides agree with TRBD1. The CDR3 is made up of 15 amino acids. The V segment lost 2 bases and the J segment 4 bases; nucleotides outside the gene matches: 5. The germline V gene encodes CDR1 SGHRS and CDR2 YFSETQ. Looking up the rest from reference TRBV5-1 and TRBJ1-1 gives the full variable domain: KAGVTQTPRYLIKTRGQQVTLSCSPISGHRSVSWYQQTPGQGLQFLFEYFSETQRNKGNFPGRFSGRQFSNSRSEMNVSTLELGDSALYLCASSLGTGVSTEAFFGQGTRLTVV.

This CDR3 reads CASSPGQGLNQPQHF. The CDR3 DNA reads TGTGCCAGTAGTCCAGGACAGGGCTTGAATCAGCCCCAGCATTTT. The chain recombines TRBV19 with TRBJ1-5; 8 positions agree with TRBD1. The ends lost 5 bases at V and 4 bases at J; junction bases unmatched: 7. CDR1 is LNHDA, CDR2 SQIVND, per germline (reference sequence). The CDR3 spans 15 residues.

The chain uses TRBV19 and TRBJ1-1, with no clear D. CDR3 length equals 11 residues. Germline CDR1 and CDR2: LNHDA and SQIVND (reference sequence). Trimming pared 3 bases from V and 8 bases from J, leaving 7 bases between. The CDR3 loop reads CASSIWAEAFF. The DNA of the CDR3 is TGTGCCAGTAGTATTTGGGCAGAAGCTTTCTTT.

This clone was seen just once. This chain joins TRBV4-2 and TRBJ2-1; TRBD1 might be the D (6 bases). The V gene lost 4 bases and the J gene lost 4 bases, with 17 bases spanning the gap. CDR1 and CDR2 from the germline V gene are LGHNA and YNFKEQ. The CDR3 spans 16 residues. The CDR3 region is CASSPEGTPLYNEQFF. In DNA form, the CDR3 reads TGTGCCAGCAGCCCAGAGGGGACACCCTTATACAATGAGCAGTTCTTC.

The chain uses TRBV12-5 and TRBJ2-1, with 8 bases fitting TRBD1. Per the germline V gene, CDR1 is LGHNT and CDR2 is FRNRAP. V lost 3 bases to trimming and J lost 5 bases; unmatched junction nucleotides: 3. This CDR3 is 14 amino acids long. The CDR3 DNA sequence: TGTGCTAGTGGTTTCGGACAGGGACACAATGAGCAGTTCTTC. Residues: CASGFGQGHNEQFF. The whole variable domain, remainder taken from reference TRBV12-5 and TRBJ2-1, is DARVTQTPRHKVTEMGQEVTMRCQPILGHNTVFWYRQTMMQGLELLAYFRNRAPLDDSGMPKDRFSAEMPDATLATLKIQPSEPRDSAVYFCASGFGQGHNEQFFGPGTRLTVL.

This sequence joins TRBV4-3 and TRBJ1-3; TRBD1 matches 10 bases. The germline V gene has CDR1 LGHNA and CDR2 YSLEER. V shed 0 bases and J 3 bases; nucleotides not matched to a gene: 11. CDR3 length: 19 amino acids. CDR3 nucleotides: TGCGCCAGCAGCCAAGAACTAAAGACAGGGGGCGTTGGTGGAAACACCATATATTTT. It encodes CASSQELKTGGVGGNTIYF.

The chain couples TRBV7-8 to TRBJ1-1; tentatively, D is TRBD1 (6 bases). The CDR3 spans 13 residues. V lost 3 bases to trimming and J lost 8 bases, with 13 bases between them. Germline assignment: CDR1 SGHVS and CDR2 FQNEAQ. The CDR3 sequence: CASSFSGTQEAFF. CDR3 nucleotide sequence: TGTGCCAGCAGCTTCAGCGGGACACAAGAAGCTTTCTTT.

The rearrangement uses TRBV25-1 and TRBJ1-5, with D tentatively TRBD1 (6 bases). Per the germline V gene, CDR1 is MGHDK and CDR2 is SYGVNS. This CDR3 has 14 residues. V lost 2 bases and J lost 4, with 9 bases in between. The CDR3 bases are TGTGCCAGCAGTGAAATAGACAGGAATCAGCCCCAGCATTTT. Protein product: CASSEIDRNQPQHF.

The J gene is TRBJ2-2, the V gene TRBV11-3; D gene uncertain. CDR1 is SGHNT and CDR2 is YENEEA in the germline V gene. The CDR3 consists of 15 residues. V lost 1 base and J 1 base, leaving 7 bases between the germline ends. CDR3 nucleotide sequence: TGTGCCAGCAGCTTAGGGCTAGTGAACACCGGGGAGCTGTTTTTT. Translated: CASSLGLVNTGELFF.

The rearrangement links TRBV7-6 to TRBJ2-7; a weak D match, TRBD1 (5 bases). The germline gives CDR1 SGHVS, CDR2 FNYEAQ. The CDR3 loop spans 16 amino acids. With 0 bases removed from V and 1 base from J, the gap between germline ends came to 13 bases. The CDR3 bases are TGTGCCAGCAGCTTAGCGTCGGCAGGGTCGTCCTACGAGCAGTACTTC. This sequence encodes CASSLASAGSSYEQYF.

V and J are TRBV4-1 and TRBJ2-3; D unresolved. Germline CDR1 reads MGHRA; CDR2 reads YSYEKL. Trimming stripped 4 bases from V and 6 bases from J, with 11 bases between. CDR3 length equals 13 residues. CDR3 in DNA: TGCGCCAGCAGCCCCCCGTCCAGGGATACGCAGTATTTT. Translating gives CASSPPSRDTQYF.

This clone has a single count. Here the CDR3 reads CASKTRGGLQETQYF. The CDR3 coding sequence is TGTGCCAGTAAGACCCGCGGCGGGCTACAAGAGACCCAGTACTTC. The chain carries TRBV19 and TRBJ2-5; a weak D match, TRBD2 (5 bases). Deletions cut 7 bases from V and 2 bases from J, with 17 bases between. The germline V gene encodes CDR1 LNHDA and CDR2 SQIVND (reference sequence). The CDR3 totals 15 residues. The full variable domain, with the rest looked up from reference TRBV19 and TRBJ2-5, is DGGITQSPKYLFRKEGQNVTLSCEQNLNHDAMYWYRQDPGQGLRLIYYSQIVNDFQKGDIAEGYSVSREKKESFPLTVTSAQKNPTAFYLCASKTRGGLQETQYFGPGTRLLVL.

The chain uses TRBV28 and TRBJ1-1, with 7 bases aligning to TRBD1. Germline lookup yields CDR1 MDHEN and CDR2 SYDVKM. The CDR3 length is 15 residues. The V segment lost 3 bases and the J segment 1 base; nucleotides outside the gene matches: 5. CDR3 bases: TGTGCCAGCAGTTTTGGGGGACAGAAGAACACTGAAGCTTTCTTT. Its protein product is CASSFGGQKNTEAFF.

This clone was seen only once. The CDR3 DNA reads as TGCGCCAGCAGCCCTCAGGGGGCGAGTGAAAAACTGTTTTTT. Amino acid sequence: CASSPQGASEKLFF. The chain employs TRBV5-1 and TRBJ1-4, with TRBD1 identical over 8 bases. Germline loops: CDR1 SGHRS, CDR2 YFSETQ. V trimming: 4 bases; J trimming: 7 bases; junction bases outside the gene matches: 6. The CDR3 runs 14 residues. The entire variable domain, with the rest obtained from reference TRBV5-1 and TRBJ1-4, is as follows: KAGVTQTPRYLIKTRGQQVTLSCSPISGHRSVSWYQQTPGQGLQFLFEYFSETQRNKGNFPGRFSGRQFSNSRSEMNVSTLELGDSALYLCASSPQGASEKLFFGSGTQLSVL.

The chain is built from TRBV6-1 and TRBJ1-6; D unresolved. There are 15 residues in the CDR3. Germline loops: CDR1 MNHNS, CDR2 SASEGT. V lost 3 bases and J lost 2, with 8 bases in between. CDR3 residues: CASSEGRTYNSPLHF. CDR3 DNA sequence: TGTGCCAGCAGTGAGGGCAGAACCTATAATTCACCCCTCCACTTT.

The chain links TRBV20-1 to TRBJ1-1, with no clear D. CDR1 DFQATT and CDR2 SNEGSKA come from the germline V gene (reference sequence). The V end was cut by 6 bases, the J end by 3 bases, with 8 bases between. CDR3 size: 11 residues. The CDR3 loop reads CSASDYTEAFF. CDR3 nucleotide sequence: TGCAGTGCCAGCGACTACACTGAAGCTTTCTTT.

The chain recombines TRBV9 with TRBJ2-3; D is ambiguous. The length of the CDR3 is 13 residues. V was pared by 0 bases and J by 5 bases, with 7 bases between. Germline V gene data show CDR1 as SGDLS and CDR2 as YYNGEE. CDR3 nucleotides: TGTGCCAGCAGCGTAGCTACGGTAGATACGCAGTATTTT. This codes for CASSVATVDTQYF.

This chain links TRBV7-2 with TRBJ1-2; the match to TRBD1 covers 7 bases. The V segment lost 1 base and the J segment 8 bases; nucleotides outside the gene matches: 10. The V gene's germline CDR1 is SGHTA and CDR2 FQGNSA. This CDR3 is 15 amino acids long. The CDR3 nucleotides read TGTGCCAGCAGCTTAGTTGGAACAGGGGCGGTCGGCTACACCTTC. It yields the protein CASSLVGTGAVGYTF.

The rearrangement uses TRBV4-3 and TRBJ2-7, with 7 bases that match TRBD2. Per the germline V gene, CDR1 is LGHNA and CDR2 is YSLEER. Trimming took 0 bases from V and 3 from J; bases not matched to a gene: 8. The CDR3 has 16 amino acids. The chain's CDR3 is CASSQEPSGDHYEQYF. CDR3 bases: TGCGCCAGCAGCCAAGAGCCCAGCGGGGACCACTACGAGCAGTACTTC.

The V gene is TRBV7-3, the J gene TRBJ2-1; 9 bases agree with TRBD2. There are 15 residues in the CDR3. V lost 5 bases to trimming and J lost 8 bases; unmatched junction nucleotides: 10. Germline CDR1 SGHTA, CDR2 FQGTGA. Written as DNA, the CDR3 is TGTGCCAGCAGCCCAAGGACTAGCGTCAGAGATGAGCAGTTCTTC. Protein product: CASSPRTSVRDEQFF.

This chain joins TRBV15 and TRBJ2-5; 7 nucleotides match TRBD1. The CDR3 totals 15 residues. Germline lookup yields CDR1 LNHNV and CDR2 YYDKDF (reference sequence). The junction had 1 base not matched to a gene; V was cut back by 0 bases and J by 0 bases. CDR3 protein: CATSREGQYQETQYF. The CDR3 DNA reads TGTGCCACCAGCAGAGAGGGACAGTACCAAGAGACCCAGTACTTC.

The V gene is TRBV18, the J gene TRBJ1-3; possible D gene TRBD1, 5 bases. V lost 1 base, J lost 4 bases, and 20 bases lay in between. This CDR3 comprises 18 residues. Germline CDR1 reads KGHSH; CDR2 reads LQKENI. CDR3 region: CASSPLDNGRAKGNTIYF. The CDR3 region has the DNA TGTGCCAGCTCACCACTCGATAACGGCAGGGCAAAAGGAAACACCATATATTTT.

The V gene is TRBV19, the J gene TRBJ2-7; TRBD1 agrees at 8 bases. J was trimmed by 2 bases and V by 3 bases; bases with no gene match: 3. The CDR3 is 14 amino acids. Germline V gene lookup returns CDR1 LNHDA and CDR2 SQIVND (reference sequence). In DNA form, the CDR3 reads TGTGCCAGTAGTATTGGGACAGGCCCCTACGAGCAGTACTTC. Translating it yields CASSIGTGPYEQYF.

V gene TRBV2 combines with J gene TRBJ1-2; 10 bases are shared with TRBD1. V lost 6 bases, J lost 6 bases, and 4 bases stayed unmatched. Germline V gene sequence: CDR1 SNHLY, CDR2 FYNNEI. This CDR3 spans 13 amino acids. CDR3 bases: TGTGCCAGCAGGGACAGGGGGTCCGATGGCTACACCTTC. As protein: CASRDRGSDGYTF.

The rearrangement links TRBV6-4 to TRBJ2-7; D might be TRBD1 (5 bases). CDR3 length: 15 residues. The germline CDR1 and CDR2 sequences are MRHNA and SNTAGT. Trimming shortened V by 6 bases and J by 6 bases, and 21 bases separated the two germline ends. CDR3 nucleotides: TGTGCCAGCAGGGCTATCAGGGATAAGGCCACCGAGCAGTACTTC. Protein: CASRAIRDKATEQYF.

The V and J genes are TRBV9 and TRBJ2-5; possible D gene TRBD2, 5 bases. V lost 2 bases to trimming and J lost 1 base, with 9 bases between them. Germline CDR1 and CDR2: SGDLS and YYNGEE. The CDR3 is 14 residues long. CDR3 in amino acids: CASSVTGTQETQYF. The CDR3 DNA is TGTGCCAGCAGCGTGACGGGAACCCAAGAGACCCAGTACTTC.

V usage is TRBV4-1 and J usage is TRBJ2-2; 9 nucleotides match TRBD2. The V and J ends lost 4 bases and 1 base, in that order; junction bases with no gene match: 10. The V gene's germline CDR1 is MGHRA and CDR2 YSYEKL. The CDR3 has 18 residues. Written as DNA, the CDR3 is TGCGCCAGCAGCCCCTGGGCAGCGGGGGGCCTGAACACCGGGGAGCTGTTTTTT. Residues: CASSPWAAGGLNTGELFF.

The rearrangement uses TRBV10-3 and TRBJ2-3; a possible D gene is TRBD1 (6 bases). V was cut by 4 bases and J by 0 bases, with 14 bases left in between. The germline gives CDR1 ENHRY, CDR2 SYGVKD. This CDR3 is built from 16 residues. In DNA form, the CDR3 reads TGTGCCATCAGTGTAGCCCGGGACAAAAGCACAGATACGCAGTATTTT. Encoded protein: CAISVARDKSTDTQYF.

For the CDR3, the DNA is TGTGCCAGGGGCTTCGGGGGGGGGTCCGAGCAGTACTTC. Translated: CARGFGGGSEQYF. This rearrangement joins TRBV2 to TRBJ2-7, with 8 bases that match TRBD2. The CDR3 extends over 13 amino acids. The trim removed 9 bases at V and 6 bases at J, leaving 10 bases unmatched. Germline loops: CDR1 SNHLY, CDR2 FYNNEI.

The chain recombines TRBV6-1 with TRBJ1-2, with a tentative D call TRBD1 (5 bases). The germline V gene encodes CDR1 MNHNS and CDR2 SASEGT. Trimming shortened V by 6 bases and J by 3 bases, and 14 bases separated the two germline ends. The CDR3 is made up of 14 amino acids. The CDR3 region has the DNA TGTGCCAGCAGATTGGCAACGGGGGACTATGGCTACACCTTC. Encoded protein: CASRLATGDYGYTF.